The clone carrying this TCR beta chain is medium-sized (0.01 to 0.1%) in the sample. Using immunoSEQ multiplex PCR, the repertoire was profiled, and TCRdb retains in-frame clones only, with some absent. Of over 15,000 clones in the sample, 70% to 80% were seen once. This entry belongs to a study of somatic mutations in cytotoxic T cells in rheumatoid arthritis. After removal of 4 bases from V and 4 bases from J, the junction contained 9 bases not matched to a gene. Germline-derived CDR1 and CDR2 are SGDLS and YYNGEE. The CDR3 has 15 amino acids. Sequenced input: CD8+ T cells sorted from blood. V is TRBV9 and J is TRBJ1-1, with TRBD1 matching 8 bases. The sequence was collected from an adult with rheumatoid arthritis. CDR3 coding DNA: TGTGCCAGCAGCCTCCTGACAGGGGCGGTCACTGAAGCTTTCTTT. This gives the protein CASSLLTGAVTEAFF.